The next 17 T cell receptor beta chains were all read from a single sample in a study of shared clonotypes between healthy human individuals. The method was immunoSEQ multiplex PCR; TCRdb's version includes in-frame clones alone and lacks a portion of them. Found here are 450,000 to 500,000 clones, over 70% of them singletons; the top ten hold more than 9.5%. The sequencing input was PBMCs. These receptors were obtained from a woman aged 40 to 50 in good health. Some clones in this sample may be carry-over from other donors' samples.

A remark on this clone: A far larger clone lies a single base away; this is likely a read error. Other DNA sequences in this sample translate to the same CDR3. The rearrangement uses TRBV10-3 and TRBJ2-5; tentatively, D is TRBD1 (6 bases). CDR3 size: 13 residues. The germline gives CDR1 ENHRY, CDR2 SYGVKD. The chain's CDR3 is CAIGEQGGETQYF. CDR3 in DNA: TGTGCCATCGGGGAACAGGGTGGGGAGACTCAGTACTTC.

This clone occurred a few times. The chain carries TRBV7-3 and TRBJ2-1; 7 bases are shared with TRBD1. CDR1 SGHTA and CDR2 FQGTGA come from the germline V gene. V lost 2 bases, J lost 6 bases, and 16 bases stayed unmatched. CDR3 size: 18 residues. Here the CDR3 reads CASSLGRQGVPTGNEQFF. CDR3 DNA sequence: TGTGCCAGCAGCTTAGGGAGACAGGGAGTTCCAACAGGCAATGAGCAGTTCTTC. Together with reference TRBV7-3 and TRBJ2-1, the CDR3 gives the full variable domain: GAGVSQTPSNKVTEKGKYVELRCDPISGHTALYWYRQSLGQGPEFLIYFQGTGAADDSGLPNDRFFAVRPEGSVSTLKIQRTERGDSAVYLCASSLGRQGVPTGNEQFFGPGTRLTVL.

With regard to this clone: A far larger clone is one base from this, pointing to a likely read error. V gene TRBV29-1 combines with J gene TRBJ2-2; 7 nucleotides line up with TRBD2. Germline CDR1 is SQVTM and CDR2 is ANQGSEA. V lost 7 bases to trimming and J lost 3 bases; unmatched junction nucleotides: 8. This CDR3 contains 14 residues. The CDR3 DNA reads TGCAGCGCTTGGCGGGGAGGGGACACCGGGGAGCTGTTTTTT. Protein sequence: CSAWRGGDTGELFF.

In regard to this clone: It differs at one base from a far larger clone, so likely a read error. This sequence joins TRBV5-4 and TRBJ1-2; D is possibly TRBD1 (5 bases). The V and J ends lost 4 bases and 2 bases respectively, with 18 bases between them. This CDR3 region has 16 residues. Per germline, CDR1 SGHNT and CDR2 YYREEE (reference sequence). The CDR3: CASSPDNRLLNYGYTF. The CDR3 bases are TGTGCCAGCAGCCCGGACAATAGGTTATTGAACTATGGCTACACCTTC.

A note on this clone: One junction end disagrees with the germline gene, perhaps due to a read error. The gene calls are TRBV7-3 and TRBJ2-3; TRBD2 matches 8 bases. The CDR3 has 16 amino acids. The germline CDR1 and CDR2 sequences are SGHTA and FQGTGA. This CDR3 is CASSPRSGRAADAQYF. Written as DNA, the CDR3 is TGTGCCAGCAGCCCGCGGAGCGGGAGAGCGGCAGATGCGCAGTATTTT.

This chain uses TRBV30 with TRBJ1-2, with D perhaps TRBD1 (6 bases). With 2 bases removed from V and 10 bases from J, the gap between germline ends came to 11 bases. Germline V gene sequence: CDR1 GTSNPN, CDR2 SVGIG (reference sequence). CDR3 length: 11 residues. CDR3 loop: CAWSPGTFYTF. CDR3 nucleotide sequence: TGTGCCTGGAGTCCAGGGACATTCTACACCTTC.

As for this clone: Only one base separates this from a far larger clonotype, so it likely reflects a read error. The genes are TRBV6-4 and TRBJ2-3, with 9 nucleotides matching TRBD1. This CDR3 region has 14 residues. V lost 5 bases to trimming and J lost 5 bases; unmatched junction nucleotides: 5. The V gene's germline CDR1 is MRHNA and CDR2 SNTAGT. CDR3 sequence: CASSSQGAQDTQYF. Written as DNA, the CDR3 is TGTGCCAGCAGTTCACAGGGGGCGCAAGATACGCAGTATTTT.

Comments on this clone: A far larger clone differs by one base, so this is likely a read error. The V call is TRBV30, the J call TRBJ2-7; 10 positions agree with TRBD2. The germline CDR1 and CDR2 sequences are GTSNPN and SVGIG (reference sequence). V lost 2 bases to trimming and J lost 6 bases; unmatched junction nucleotides: 7. The CDR3 spans 14 residues. CDR3 sequence: CAWSRGLAICEQYF. CDR3 coding DNA: TGTGCCTGGAGTAGGGGACTAGCGATATGCGAGCAGTACTTC.

The chain couples TRBV5-1 to TRBJ2-7; D is perhaps TRBD2 (5 bases). Germline loops: CDR1 SGHRS, CDR2 YFSETQ. V was pared by 0 bases and J by 3 bases, with 10 bases between. There are 14 residues in the CDR3. The CDR3 nucleotides are TGCGCCAGCAGCTTGGATAGGACTCTCTACGAGCAGTACTTC. The encoded protein is CASSLDRTLYEQYF.

This clone came up once. The rearrangement links TRBV5-1 to TRBJ2-3; D not resolved. From germline, CDR1 is SGHRS and CDR2 YFSETQ. The CDR3 spans 12 residues. V gave up 0 bases and J gave up 5 bases, with 4 bases separating them. The CDR3 region is CASSLDGDTQYF. DNA for the CDR3: TGCGCCAGCAGCTTGGATGGAGATACGCAGTATTTT.

This clone appeared once. The chain has TRBV10-2 and TRBJ2-7, with D tentatively TRBD2 (7 bases). Germline V gene lookup returns CDR1 WSHSY and CDR2 SAAADI. This CDR3 comprises 15 residues. The V and J ends lost 7 bases and 6 bases respectively, with 22 bases between them. Written as DNA, the CDR3 is TGCGCCAGCACCCAAGGGGGGGGTACGTTTTTCGAGCAGTACTTC. Its protein is CASTQGGGTFFEQYF.

V is TRBV14 and J is TRBJ2-3; 7 nucleotides align to TRBD1. Germline CDR1 SGHDN, CDR2 FVKESK. The CDR3 is 18 residues long. V lost 1 base and J lost 2; bases outside the gene matches: 12. The CDR3 sequence is CASSQGGGLFAFTDTQYF. DNA of the CDR3: TGTGCCAGCAGCCAAGGAGGGGGCCTTTTCGCGTTCACAGATACGCAGTATTTT.

This clone was found once. The chain recombines TRBV5-1 with TRBJ2-2; 8 positions agree with TRBD2. The CDR3 runs 16 residues. V shed 6 bases, J shed 0 bases, and the junction held 7 bases outside the gene matches. Germline CDR1 SGHRS, CDR2 YFSETQ. The CDR3 DNA reads TGCGCCAGCAAACTAGCGGACCTTTCGAACACCGGGGAGCTGTTTTTT. The encoded protein is CASKLADLSNTGELFF.

V usage is TRBV4-1 and J usage is TRBJ2-5; unclear D gene. Germline V CDR1 and CDR2: MGHRA, YSYEKL. This CDR3 comprises 16 residues. With 1 base removed from V and 5 bases from J, the gap between germline ends came to 17 bases. CDR3 sequence reads: CASSQGTGLVSETQYF. Here the CDR3 DNA reads TGCGCCAGCAGCCAAGGTACGGGTCTTGTATCGGAGACCCAGTACTTC.

A word on this clone: A read error is the likely source, as a far larger clone sits one nucleotide away. V is TRBV2 and J is TRBJ2-2; maybe TRBD2 (6 bases). In germline, CDR1 is SNHLY, CDR2 FYNNEI. There are 14 residues in the CDR3. CDR3 sequence (DNA): TGTGCCAGCGCTGACAGCGCGAACACCGGGGGGCTGTTTTTT. Translation gives CASADSANTGGLFF. Full variable domain (remainder filled in from reference TRBV2 and TRBJ2-2): EPEVTQTPSHQVTQMGQEVILRCVPISNHLYFYWYRQILGQKVEFLVSFYNNEISEKSEIFDDQFSVERPDGSNFTLKIRSTKLEDSAMYFCASADSANTGGLFFGEGSRLTVL.

Concerning this clone itself: A read error is possible here, since a much larger clone lies one base away. V and J are TRBV15 and TRBJ2-6; possible D gene TRBD1, 5 bases. Germline V CDR1 and CDR2: LNHNV, YYDKDF (reference sequence). There are 19 residues in the CDR3. Trimming pared 3 bases from V and 0 bases from J, leaving 18 bases between. The DNA for the CDR3 is TGTGCCACCAGCAGGAAGAGGACATCGGACACCTCTGGGGCCAACGTCCTGACTTTC. This codes for CATSRKRTSDTSGANVLTF.

The genes are TRBV4-1 and TRBJ2-1; D is unclear. Germline V CDR1 and CDR2: MGHRA, YSYEKL. V was pared by 6 bases and J by 7 bases, with 25 bases between. The CDR3 length is 17 residues. In DNA, the CDR3 is TGCGCCAGCAGTCCTACACGAGGTCTCTTGGAAGGGAATGAGCAGTTCTTC. Protein sequence: CASSPTRGLLEGNEQFF.